This T cell receptor beta chain is from a study of shared clonotypes between healthy human individuals. CDR3 size: 16 residues. From germline, CDR1 is SGHTA and CDR2 FQGNSA. The germline V and J ends were trimmed by 5 bases and 0 bases, with 17 bases remaining between them. It was CD45RO-negative cells, positively selected for CCR7, that made up naive CD8 cells, with terminally differentiated effector memory CD45RA+ cells excluded. It was at deep level that the assay was run. The method was immunoSEQ multiplex PCR; TCRdb's version includes in-frame clones alone and lacks a portion of them. This sample yields roughly 590,000 clones, of which around 95% are seen a single time; 0.11% belongs to the top ten. A note on this clone: The antigen is not known.

Notes on the study in general: A handful of donors had around 5% of their naive CD4 clonotypes in common.

V and J are TRBV7-2 and TRBJ2-7; D assignment may be TRBD1 or TRBD2 (6 bases each). Sequencing was done on a sample of naive CD8+ T cells sorted from blood. The sequence derives from a woman aged 25 to 39 in good health. In nucleotides, the CDR3 is TGTGCCAGCAGCCCCTCCTTTTCGGGGGCCTCCTACGAGCAGTACTTC. It is translated as CASSPSFSGASYEQYF.